This is a list of T cell receptor beta chains from one sample in a study of T-cell memory formation after mild COVID-19. One entry per CDR3 protein results from TCRdb running MiXCR on the 5' RACE reads. The data contain about 540,000 distinct CDR3 sequences, 20% of them seen just once; the ten biggest clones take up around an eighth. Sequencing was done on a sample of PBMCs or a T cell subset sorted from them (not recorded which). All receptors come from an adult woman who had mild COVID-19 (a few samples of this study predate the infection). Cell type and time point are not known. Each CDR3 is given with its conserved first and last residue. Each record gives: V gene, D gene, CDR3 protein. D genes are given only for firm matches.

>TRBV6-5|-
CASKAGSNYGYTF
>TRBV9|-
CASSRTRDTEAFF
>TRBV6-6|TRBD2
CASSYSRGTREEQYF
>TRBV7-8|-
CASRPGGSYNSPLHF
>TRBV10-3|TRBD1
CAISRDSYYEQYF
>TRBV29-1|TRBD2
CSGIGGGVNYNEQFF
>TRBV3-1|TRBD2
CASTPGGSGGFRELFF
>TRBV4-1|TRBD1
CASSQKDRDAYGYTF
>TRBV7-2|-
CASASSIAYEQYF
>TRBV14|TRBD1
CASSRQGQGAKETQYF
>TRBV29-1|TRBD1
CSPWDSYQETQYF
>TRBV7-6|-
CASSLETALNTGELFF
>TRBV20-1|-
CSAQPGPYNEQFF
>TRBV29-1|-
CSVEILGETQYF
>TRBV12-3/TRBV12-4|-
CASSLTVGYGYTF
>TRBV7-2|-
CASSLSVGGYTF
>TRBV7-9|-
CASSSPARGNTEAFF
>TRBV6-2/TRBV6-3|-
CASRGGLLTDTQYF
>TRBV5-1|TRBD1
CASSSGTVQSLNYGYTF
>TRBV7-9|TRBD2
CASSHVSGSSDTQYF
>TRBV18|-
CASSPRESLDTGELFF
>TRBV3-1|TRBD1
CASSQQRDRGGYEQYF
>TRBV5-5|-
CASSLVQTSYEQYF
>TRBV12-3/TRBV12-4|TRBD1
CASNARTGLSGNTIYF
>TRBV7-9|-
CASSPQTGWGTEAFF
>TRBV7-2|-
CASSLARGTNEKLFF
>TRBV6-5|-
CASSYSGRLANVLTF
>TRBV2|-
CASADTMNTEAFF
>TRBV15|-
CATSRDWGDEQFF
>TRBV14|-
CASSRSLQETQYF
>TRBV24-1|TRBD2
CATKGPGLAGETYEQYF
>TRBV27|TRBD1
CASSFEGAPAHEQFF
>TRBV20-1|-
CSARDYSMRNQETQYF
>TRBV27|-
CASSLVGEPQHF
>TRBV14|-
CASSSSGTGELFF
>TRBV11-1|TRBD2
CASSYLAGGPSENYEQYF